The 14 T cell receptor beta chains presented below share a single source sample, sequenced in a study of blood T cell repertoires in COVID-19. The protocol was immunoSEQ multiplex PCR, while the TCRdb copy is restricted to in-frame clones and leaves out a portion. The sample records some 69,000 clones, 80% to 90% being singletons. The source material was peripheral blood. The receptors were sampled from a woman aged 50 to 60 with active COVID-19.

V is TRBV19 and J is TRBJ1-2; TRBD1 matches 9 bases. The CDR3 spans 14 residues. Germline values: CDR1 LNHDA, CDR2 SQIVND (reference sequence). J gave up 5 bases and V 6 bases, and 7 bases lay outside the gene matches. The CDR3 loop reads CASRPDRGRYGYTF. CDR3 nucleotides: TGTGCCAGTAGACCCGACAGGGGGAGGTATGGCTACACCTTC.

The chain has TRBV18 and TRBJ2-3; the match to TRBD1 covers 9 bases. Germline CDR1 is KGHSH and CDR2 is LQKENI. The CDR3 has 15 amino acids. V shed 5 bases and J 3 bases; nucleotides not matched to a gene: 6. The CDR3 DNA reads as TGTGCCAGCTCAGCCGGGACAGGGTTGACAGATACGCAGTATTTT. As protein: CASSAGTGLTDTQYF.

This clone was detected only once. The V and J genes are TRBV27 and TRBJ2-1; TRBD2 matches 7 bases. V shed 6 bases and J 7 bases; nucleotides not matched to a gene: 24. The CDR3 runs to 19 residues. Germline CDR1 MNHEY, CDR2 SMNVEV (reference sequence). CDR3 sequence (DNA): TGTGCCAGCAGCCCGACTTTCGGGGTAGGAGGGAGGGCCCGGAATGAGCAGTTCTTC. Translation gives CASSPTFGVGGRARNEQFF.

The rearrangement uses TRBV11-2 and TRBJ1-1, with TRBD1 matching over 9 bases. Germline-derived CDR1 and CDR2 are SGHAT and FQNNGV. V lost 4 bases, J lost 3 bases, and 6 bases stayed unmatched. The CDR3 spans 15 residues. As DNA, the CDR3 is TGTGCCAGCAGCTCGGGGACAGGGAGGGACACTGAAGCTTTCTTT. Amino acids: CASSSGTGRDTEAFF.

The CDR3: CASSMGAGGRRGETQYF. The CDR3, as DNA: TGTGCCAGTAGTATGGGAGCGGGAGGCCGTCGGGGGGAGACCCAGTACTTC. V gene TRBV19 combines with J gene TRBJ2-5; TRBD2 agrees at 9 bases. From germline, CDR1 is LNHDA and CDR2 SQIVND (reference sequence). The junction had 13 bases not matched to a gene; V was cut back by 3 bases and J by 5 bases. This CDR3 is built from 17 residues. The whole variable domain, remainder taken from reference TRBV19 and TRBJ2-5, is DGGITQSPKYLFRKEGQNVTLSCEQNLNHDAMYWYRQDPGQGLRLIYYSQIVNDFQKGDIAEGYSVSREKKESFPLTVTSAQKNPTAFYLCASSMGAGGRRGETQYFGPGTRLLVL.

The chain has TRBV2 and TRBJ2-7, with 10 bases lining up with TRBD1. The CDR3 runs to 15 residues. V lost 6 bases to trimming and J lost 3 bases; unmatched junction nucleotides: 8. CDR1 is SNHLY and CDR2 is FYNNEI in the germline V gene. CDR3 in amino acids: CASSMTDRGDYEQYF. Written as DNA, the CDR3 is TGTGCCAGCAGCATGACGGACAGGGGGGACTACGAGCAGTACTTC.

The chain joins TRBV7-9 to TRBJ1-1; D perhaps matches TRBD1 (5 bases). CDR3 size: 12 residues. Trimming took off 2 bases at V and 8 bases at J, with 9 bases between the two ends. The germline gives CDR1 SEHNR, CDR2 FQNEAQ (reference sequence). CDR3 coding DNA: TGTGCCAGCAGCTTAAATCCAGGGGAAGCTTTCTTT. It encodes CASSLNPGEAFF.

This clone came up once. J is TRBJ2-7 and V is TRBV30, with a possible D match to TRBD1 (6 bases). Looked up from germline, CDR1 is GTSNPN and CDR2 is SVGIG (reference sequence). The germline V and J ends were trimmed by 5 bases and 7 bases, with 18 bases remaining between them. The CDR3 length is 13 residues. CDR3 nucleotides: TGTGCCTGGTCCAGGGGAATCCCTCAAGAGCAGTACTTC. It codes for CAWSRGIPQEQYF.

The chain uses TRBV6-5 and TRBJ1-3, with 7 bases lining up with TRBD1. J was trimmed by 0 bases and V by 6 bases; bases with no gene match: 2. The CDR3 length is 14 residues. Per the germline V gene, CDR1 is MNHEY and CDR2 is SVGAGI. The CDR3: CASRGQNSGNTIYF. CDR3 coding DNA: TGTGCCAGCAGGGGACAGAACTCTGGAAACACCATATATTTT.

The gene calls are TRBV10-3 and TRBJ2-5, with 14 bases matching TRBD2. This CDR3 is built from 14 residues. Germline loops: CDR1 ENHRY, CDR2 SYGVKD. The ends lost 9 bases at V and 5 bases at J; junction bases unmatched: 5. The DNA of the CDR3 is TGTGCCATTGGGACTAGCGGGAGAGGGGAGACCCAGTACTTC. Translated, it gives CAIGTSGRGETQYF.

The chain combines TRBV18 with TRBJ2-7; 8 nucleotides line up with TRBD1. V shed 3 bases, J shed 2 bases, and the junction held 3 bases outside the gene matches. The CDR3 runs to 14 residues. Germline CDR1 is KGHSH and CDR2 is LQKENI. The CDR3 DNA follows: TGTGCCAGCTCACCGGGGGACAGGCCCTACGAGCAGTACTTC. Protein product: CASSPGDRPYEQYF.

The chain joins TRBV2 to TRBJ2-5; D is undetermined. The V gene's germline CDR1 is SNHLY and CDR2 FYNNEI. The CDR3 contains 13 residues. V lost 6 bases and J 0 bases, leaving 8 bases between the germline ends. CDR3 region: CASSPGHQETQYF. The CDR3 region has the DNA TGTGCCAGCAGCCCTGGGCACCAAGAGACCCAGTACTTC.

The V and J genes are TRBV2 and TRBJ1-5; TRBD1 agrees at 9 bases. The CDR3 extends over 16 amino acids. The V gene end was trimmed by 6 bases and the J gene end by 4 bases; junction bases not matched to a gene: 10. In germline, CDR1 is SNHLY, CDR2 FYNNEI. This CDR3 reads CASSSNRGRGNQPQHF. CDR3 sequence (DNA): TGTGCCAGCAGCTCAAACAGGGGGCGTGGGAATCAGCCCCAGCATTTT.

This chain connects TRBV5-6 to TRBJ2-3, with 11 bases matching TRBD1. With 4 bases clipped from V and 3 bases from J, the junction kept 7 bases outside the gene matches. The V gene's germline CDR1 is SGHDT and CDR2 YYEEEE. This CDR3 is 16 amino acids long. This CDR3 is CASSPRTGGATDTQYF. Written as DNA, the CDR3 is TGTGCCAGCAGCCCCCGGACAGGGGGCGCGACAGATACGCAGTATTTT.